This T cell receptor (beta chain) derives from a study of T cell responses to AZD1222 COVID-19 vaccine (dated by TCRdb to the early 2020s). Looking at the study overall: AZD1222 recipients given second doses at about 4 weeks or at about 12 weeks were pooled, since spike-specific TCR depth and breadth were not found to differ between the two schedules. TCR sequencing covered more than 230 trial participants: approximately 200 given two doses of AZD1222 and about 26 given two doses of MenACWY control vaccine. Trial participants were enrolled by age into 18-55, 56-69 and 70-plus year subgroups, with 148, 28 and 57 TCR-sequenced participants respectively.

The CDR3 regions of human TCRbeta chains were analyzed by immunosequencing. The original pipeline was this. Repertoire TCRs were matched against a reference library of SARS-CoV-2-specific TCRs generated with the MIRA antigen-specificity platform. Breadth was defined as the fraction of unique TCRs that were SARS-CoV-2-associated, and depth was defined as the fraction of total T cells that were SARS-CoV-2-associated. Using the MIRA data, each spike-specific TCR was assigned both to the spike region to which the TCR was reactive and to a CD4 or CD8 class. Log10-transformed breadth and depth values were compared by one-way ANOVA with Sidak's multiple comparisons tests. The source is immuneACCESS, and TCRdb retained only in-frame sequences with V and J called. Part of the clones is not carried over; for the studies checked, unresolved V genes explain less than half of this, and the remainder is unexplained. V, J and clone size derive from that table, while D and trimming were established from the DNA sequence. A total of around 170,000 clones appear in this sample, 75% to 95% of them only once. The ten largest make up less than 5.5% of the sample.

V is reduced by 3 bases and J by 0 bases, leaving a spacing of 15 bases between them. From the germline V gene (reference sequence), CDR1 is LNHNV and CDR2 is YYDKDF. From the cysteine through the phenylalanine, the CDR3 covers 16 amino acids. The sequence is cut down to CDR3 DNA, 48 bases in frame from base 1. What the work shows at the level of the full study, not this receptor alone: Epitopes outside the regions mutated in the B.1.351 and B.1.1.7 variants were reportedly recognized by nearly half of the unique spike-specific TCRs. The vaccine-associated CD4 TCRs covered the entire spike protein, and the dominant responses fell in regions 160-218 and 743-854. Because no samples from the day 14 peak response were available, repertoires could be characterized only after the peak T cell response. In the small 56-69-year group, the increase in depth fell short of significance, most likely because of low power. Most participants were white British and females outnumbered males, and the authors suggested that clonal diversity may have been underestimated. Conclusions about previously exposed vaccinees are limited because only six or seven AZD1222 recipients were SARS-CoV-2 seropositive at baseline. After two AZD1222 doses, both the breadth and the depth of spike-specific TCRs were significantly higher than at day 0 and than in MenACWY recipients.

Explained via the paper, the time point label denotes: baseline before first vaccination. Vaccinee samples were obtained from the UK trials COV001 and COV002, which included a single-blind randomized controlled phase 2/3 trial of AZD1222 (ChAdOx1 nCoV-19) in healthy adults. For TCRbeta chain sequencing, PBMC samples from trial participants were taken at day 0 and at day 28 after the second dose. This clone was seen a handful of times. What this receptor recognizes is not known. Base qualities are not recorded, but no much larger clone differs from it by a single base. The sequence was collected from an adult in good health. The chain is made from TRBV15 and TRBJ2-7; TRBD1 could be the D gene, as 5 bases match. The sample consisted of peripheral blood, taken on day 0 of AZD1222 vaccination. This receptor has the CDR3 CATSSSLDSSSYEQYF. Read as DNA, the sequence is TGTGCCACCAGCAGTTCGCTTGACAGCAGCTCCTACGAGCAGTACTTC.